This T cell receptor beta chain is from a study of shared clonotypes between healthy human individuals. Study summary: Three plates each covered CD4 naive and memory; CD8 naive two, CD8 memory one. The study's findings and limits: Rarefaction indicated that sorted-subset sequencing remained incomplete although depth was large. The expectation was that sequencing depth would affect clonotype sharing among donors.

TCRdb's table, derived via immunoSEQ multiplex PCR, lists solely in-frame clones and lacks some. The repertoire holds about 100,000 clones, less than 75% seen once, with around 26% in the top ten. The study drew all its donors from Caucasian adults living in Nashville, Tennessee. With regard to this clone: What it recognizes is unknown.

There are 13 residues in the CDR3. Per the germline V gene, CDR1 is LNHDA and CDR2 is SQIVND (reference sequence). Trimming took off 5 bases at V and 1 base at J, with 9 bases between the two ends. The sequencing input was memory CD8+ T cells sorted from blood. Documented subset: CD45RO+ cells pooled with CCR7-negative TemRA cells. This sequence joins TRBV19 and TRBJ2-7, with D perhaps being TRBD1 or TRBD2 (5 bases each). The sequence came from a woman aged 25 to 39 in good health. The CDR3: CASSSGRSYEQYF. The CDR3 bases are TGTGCCAGTAGTTCGGGACGGTCCTACGAGCAGTACTTC.